This entry lists 3 T cell receptor beta chains sequenced from one sample in a study of blood T cell repertoires in COVID-19. Data came from immunoSEQ multiplex PCR; TCRdb stores just in-frame clones and leaves some out. Among about 210,000 clones listed, approximately 90% were seen once. Input material: PBMCs or T cells enriched from blood (not recorded which). These receptors came from a man aged 18 to 30 with acute COVID-19.

The chain combines TRBV5-1 with TRBJ1-6; 7 nucleotides match TRBD1. Germline loops: CDR1 SGHRS, CDR2 YFSETQ. CDR3 length: 14 amino acids. Germline trimming cut 4 bases from V and 6 bases from J; bases unmatched to any gene: 4. The CDR3 sequence is CASSGGQSNSPLHF. Written as DNA, the CDR3 is TGCGCCAGCAGCGGGGGACAGTCTAATTCACCCCTCCACTTT.

This clone was detected only a few times. The V call is TRBV29-1, the J call TRBJ1-1; D remains unclear. V lost 1 base and J 3 bases, leaving 9 bases between the germline ends. The CDR3 is made up of 13 amino acids. Germline V gene data show CDR1 as SQVTM and CDR2 as ANQGSEA. CDR3 amino acids: CSVEAQEDTEAFF. CDR3 DNA: TGCAGCGTTGAAGCCCAAGAGGACACTGAAGCTTTCTTT.

The chain joins TRBV18 to TRBJ1-4, with TRBD1 as a possible D gene (6 bases). This CDR3 has 15 amino acids. The germline V gene encodes CDR1 KGHSH and CDR2 LQKENI. The ends were cut back, 5 bases at V and 5 bases at J, with 15 bases in the middle. CDR3 loop: CASSSYAGTNEKLFF. As DNA, the CDR3 is TGTGCCAGCTCATCGTACGCCGGGACAAATGAAAAACTGTTTTTT.